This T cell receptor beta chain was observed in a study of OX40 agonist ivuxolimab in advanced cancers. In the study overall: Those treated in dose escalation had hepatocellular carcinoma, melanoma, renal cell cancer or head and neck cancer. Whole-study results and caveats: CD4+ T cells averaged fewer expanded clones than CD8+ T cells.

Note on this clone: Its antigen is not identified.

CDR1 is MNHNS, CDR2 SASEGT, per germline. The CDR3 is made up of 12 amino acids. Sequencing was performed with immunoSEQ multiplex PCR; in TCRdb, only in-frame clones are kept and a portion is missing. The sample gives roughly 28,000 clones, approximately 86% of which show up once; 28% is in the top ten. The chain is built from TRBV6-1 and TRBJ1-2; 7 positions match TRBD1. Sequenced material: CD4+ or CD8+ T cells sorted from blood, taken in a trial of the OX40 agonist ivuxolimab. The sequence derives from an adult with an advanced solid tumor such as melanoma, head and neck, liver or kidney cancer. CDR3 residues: CSISQGEADYTF. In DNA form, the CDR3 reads TGTTCTATCAGTCAGGGGGAGGCGGACTACACCTTC.